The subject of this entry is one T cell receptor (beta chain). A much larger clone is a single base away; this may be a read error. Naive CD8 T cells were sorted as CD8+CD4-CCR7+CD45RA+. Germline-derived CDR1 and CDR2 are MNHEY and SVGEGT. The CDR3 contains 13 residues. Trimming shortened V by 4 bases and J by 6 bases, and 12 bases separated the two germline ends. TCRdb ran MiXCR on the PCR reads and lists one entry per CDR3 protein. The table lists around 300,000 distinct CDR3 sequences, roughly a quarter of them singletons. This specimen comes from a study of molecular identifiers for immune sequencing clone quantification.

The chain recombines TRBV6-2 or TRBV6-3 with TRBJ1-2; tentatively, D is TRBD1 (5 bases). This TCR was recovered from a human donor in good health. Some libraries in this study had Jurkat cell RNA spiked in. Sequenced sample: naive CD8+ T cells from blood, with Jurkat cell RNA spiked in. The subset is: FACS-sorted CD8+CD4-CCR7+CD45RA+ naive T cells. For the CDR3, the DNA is TGTGCCAGCAGTTCTGGGGGAAGCCATGGCTACACCTTC. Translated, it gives CASSSGGSHGYTF.